A single sample gave rise to the 17 T cell receptor beta chains below, sequenced in a study of blood T cell repertoires in COVID-19. Method: immunoSEQ multiplex PCR; TCRdb's copy keeps in-frame clones and lacks some. The table has around 400,000 clones, around 90% seen once; the top ten hold around 1.2%. Material for sequencing was peripheral blood. These receptors all come from a man aged 40-49 years with acute or convalescent COVID-19.

The chain links TRBV25-1 to TRBJ2-5; D not resolved. In germline, CDR1 is MGHDK, CDR2 SYGVNS. This CDR3 has 11 amino acids. Trimming shortened V by 6 bases and J by 2 bases, and 4 bases separated the two germline ends. CDR3: CASSLQETQYF. The DNA of the CDR3 is TGTGCCAGCAGCTTACAAGAGACCCAGTACTTC.

The chain joins TRBV30 to TRBJ1-2, with a weak D call TRBD1 (5 bases). V lost 0 bases to trimming and J lost 7 bases, with 12 bases between them. The germline V gene has CDR1 GTSNPN and CDR2 SVGIG (reference sequence). The CDR3 spans 13 residues. The CDR3 here is CAWSVQAVGGYTF. Written as DNA, the CDR3 is TGTGCCTGGAGTGTACAGGCGGTAGGTGGCTACACCTTC.

This rearrangement joins TRBV28 to TRBJ2-5; D not resolved. The germline gives CDR1 MDHEN, CDR2 SYDVKM. The V end was cut by 6 bases, the J end by 5 bases, with 16 bases between. This CDR3 comprises 14 residues. The CDR3 is CASSPPSSRETQYF. As DNA, the CDR3 is TGTGCCAGCAGCCCCCCCTCAAGCAGGGAGACCCAGTACTTC.

V and J are TRBV27 and TRBJ1-3; TRBD1 is a possible D gene (5 bases). The CDR3 extends over 16 amino acids. Per germline, CDR1 MNHEY and CDR2 SMNVEV (reference sequence). Deletions cut 7 bases from V and 0 bases from J, with 16 bases between. The CDR3 here is CASIRRGASSGNTIYF. Written as DNA, the CDR3 is TGTGCCAGCATTCGTCGCGGGGCGAGCTCTGGAAACACCATATATTTT.

The genes are TRBV10-3 and TRBJ2-3, with 7 nucleotides matching TRBD1. The length of the CDR3 is 14 residues. The V and J ends lost 6 bases and 4 bases, in that order; junction bases with no gene match: 7. Germline V gives CDR1 ENHRY, CDR2 SYGVKD. The CDR3 region is CAISQTGDPDTQYF. The CDR3 DNA follows: TGTGCCATCAGCCAAACAGGGGACCCAGATACGCAGTATTTT.

This chain links TRBV9 with TRBJ2-2; the match to TRBD2 covers 13 bases. Trimming removed 6 bases from V and 6 bases from J; junction bases left unmatched: 5. Germline V lookup: CDR1 SGDLS, CDR2 YYNGEE. The CDR3 is 15 residues long. This CDR3 is CASTTSGGAPGELFF. In DNA, the CDR3 is TGTGCCAGCACTACTAGCGGGGGGGCCCCCGGGGAGCTGTTTTTT.

The CDR3: CAISDLTVAPIGYTF. The CDR3 DNA reads as TGTGCCATCAGTGACTTAACAGTCGCCCCCATTGGCTACACCTTC. The chain has TRBV10-3 and TRBJ1-2; D is undetermined. The germline V gene has CDR1 ENHRY and CDR2 SYGVKD. The CDR3 has 15 residues. Trimming removed 3 bases from V and 7 bases from J, with 18 bases in between.

The rearrangement links TRBV9 to TRBJ2-3; TRBD1 might be the D (6 bases). Germline CDR1 is SGDLS and CDR2 is YYNGEE. The CDR3 totals 15 residues. Trimming removed 0 bases from V and 2 bases from J, with 10 bases in between. CDR3 loop: CASSVVGQNTDTQYF. In DNA form, the CDR3 reads TGTGCCAGCAGCGTAGTAGGACAGAACACAGATACGCAGTATTTT.

The chain combines TRBV19 with TRBJ1-5; a possible D gene is TRBD1 (6 bases). CDR3 length equals 13 residues. The germline V and J ends were trimmed by 7 bases and 5 bases, with 12 bases remaining between them. CDR1 is LNHDA, CDR2 SQIVND, per germline (reference sequence). The CDR3 loop is CASTARGYQPQHF. CDR3 nucleotides: TGTGCCAGTACAGCCAGGGGATATCAGCCCCAGCATTTT.

V gene TRBV6-1 combines with J gene TRBJ2-3; 11 bases line up with TRBD2. Losses at the gene ends were 1 base for V and 3 bases for J; bases not matched to a gene: 6. CDR1 and CDR2 from the germline V gene are MNHNS and SASEGT. CDR3 length equals 17 residues. For the CDR3, the DNA is TGTGCCAGCAGTGAAGTCTTACTAGCGGGAGCAACAGATACGCAGTATTTT. This translates into CASSEVLLAGATDTQYF.

The J gene is TRBJ1-6, the V gene TRBV6-4, with 10 bases lining up with TRBD1. The CDR3 runs to 14 residues. Trimming took 6 bases from V and 8 from J; bases not matched to a gene: 4. Per germline, CDR1 MRHNA and CDR2 SNTAGT. CDR3 nucleotide sequence: TGTGCCAGCAGGGCCGGGACAGGGGATTCACCCCTCCACTTT. It encodes CASRAGTGDSPLHF.

This clone was seen a handful of times. This chain links TRBV6-1 with TRBJ1-1, with TRBD1 matching 8 bases. This CDR3 is 15 amino acids long. With 1 base clipped from V and 4 bases from J, the junction kept 5 bases outside the gene matches. Germline V gene sequence: CDR1 MNHNS, CDR2 SASEGT. CDR3 DNA: TGTGCCAGCAGTGAAGAGACAGGGGCGCGCACTGAAGCTTTCTTT. Residues: CASSEETGARTEAFF.

The chain has TRBV11-1 and TRBJ1-6; D gene ambiguous. V lost 2 bases and J 3 bases, leaving 8 bases between the germline ends. This CDR3 has 15 amino acids. The germline CDR1 and CDR2 sequences are SGHAT and FQDESV (reference sequence). This CDR3 is CASSLRRDYNSPLHF. CDR3 bases: TGTGCCAGCAGCTTAAGACGGGACTATAATTCACCCCTCCACTTT. The full variable domain, rest sourced from reference TRBV11-1 and TRBJ1-6, is EAEVAQSPRYKITEKSQAVAFWCDPISGHATLYWYRQILGQGPELLVQFQDESVVDDSQLPKDRFSAERLKGVDSTLKIQPAELGDSAMYLCASSLRRDYNSPLHFGNGTRLTVT.

The chain employs TRBV23-1 and TRBJ1-2, with D perhaps TRBD1 (5 bases). TRBV23-1 belongs to the ORF category, with a function that is uncertain. This CDR3 contains 18 residues. Deletions cut 4 bases from V and 4 bases from J, with 25 bases between. This chain's CDR3 is CASSRPGSGAPPIYGYTF. In DNA, the CDR3 is TGCGCCAGCAGTCGTCCCGGGTCTGGGGCCCCTCCTATCTATGGCTACACCTTC.

The chain couples TRBV2 to TRBJ1-3; 7 nucleotides agree with TRBD1. Per germline, CDR1 SNHLY and CDR2 FYNNEI. The CDR3 contains 14 residues. With 6 bases clipped from V and 2 bases from J, the junction kept 4 bases outside the gene matches. The chain's CDR3 is CASRTDRAGNTIYF. CDR3 coding DNA: TGTGCCAGCAGGACAGACAGGGCTGGAAACACCATATATTTT. The full variable domain, rest sourced from reference TRBV2 and TRBJ1-3, is EPEVTQTPSHQVTQMGQEVILRCVPISNHLYFYWYRQILGQKVEFLVSFYNNEISEKSEIFDDQFSVERPDGSNFTLKIRSTKLEDSAMYFCASRTDRAGNTIYFGEGSWLTVV.

V and J are TRBV18 and TRBJ2-4; D possibly corresponds to TRBD2 (7 bases). The CDR3 totals 20 residues. The germline gives CDR1 KGHSH, CDR2 LQKENI. Trimming took 3 bases from V and 1 from J, leaving 25 bases between them. The DNA for the CDR3 is TGTGCCAGCTCACCGATGACAGCCGCCGGGGGGCTTCGGGCCAAAAACATTCAGTACTTC. This codes for CASSPMTAAGGLRAKNIQYF.

This chain connects TRBV4-1 to TRBJ1-4, with 7 bases fitting TRBD1. V trimming: 4 bases; J trimming: 5 bases; junction bases outside the gene matches: 10. The germline CDR1 and CDR2 sequences are MGHRA and YSYEKL. The CDR3 runs to 16 residues. CDR3 protein: CASSRDGTVANEKLFF. CDR3 nucleotides: TGCGCCAGCAGCCGCGATGGGACAGTGGCCAATGAAAAACTGTTTTTT.